This T cell receptor beta chain was retrieved from a study of blood T cells in healthy people across ages. Points from the study as a whole: Greater diversity and more naive CD4+ cells were seen in long-lived donors than in aged donors. While age rose, TCR beta diversity per million T cells dropped in a roughly linear way.

This clonotype was detected once. The antigen is unknown. A much larger clone lies a single base off, so this may be a read error. Primers used in a second PCR of roughly 6 to 12 cycles were a sample-barcoded 5' primer and a J-beta primer mix. TCRdb processed the 5' RACE reads anew with MiXCR; each CDR3 protein has one entry. The profile covers some 900,000 distinct CDR3 sequences, with under 35% appearing a single time and roughly 17% taken by the ten largest. Germline V gene sequence: CDR1 LGHNA, CDR2 YNFKEQ. Trimming removed 3 bases from V and 7 bases from J; junction bases left unmatched: 10. The CDR3 extends over 16 amino acids.

This chain joins TRBV4-2 and TRBJ2-7; 12 bases are a match to TRBD1. Sequencing was done on a sample of blood. The receptor was isolated from a woman aged 80 or older in good health. CDR3 in DNA: TGTGCCAGCAGCCATACCGGGACAGGGGGCAGGAATGAGCAGTACTTC. It translates to CASSHTGTGGRNEQYF.